Sequencing of this T cell receptor beta chain was carried out in a study of OX40 agonist ivuxolimab in advanced cancers. Across the study: Patients were infused with ivuxolimab every 2 weeks at 0.01 to 10 mg/kg. Overall study findings and caveats: Fewer expanded clones were found on average in CD4+ than in CD8+ T cells.

The germline gives CDR1 MGHRA, CDR2 YSYEKL. The CDR3 is 19 amino acids. The V end was cut by 0 bases, the J end by 2 bases, with 19 bases between. Produced via immunoSEQ multiplex PCR; TCRdb's table is partial and in-frame only. The table has some 55,000 clones, about 81% seen once. As for this clone: The target antigen is unknown.

The rearrangement joins TRBV4-1 to TRBJ1-4; possibly TRBD1 for D (6 bases). Material: CD4+ or CD8+ T cells sorted from blood, obtained in a trial of the OX40 agonist ivuxolimab. The receptor was derived from an adult with an advanced solid tumor such as melanoma, head and neck, liver or kidney cancer. The CDR3 sequence is CASSQEIQGGDSTNEKLFF. DNA of the CDR3: TGCGCCAGCAGCCAAGAAATACAGGGAGGGGATTCGACTAATGAAAAACTGTTTTTT.